This T cell receptor beta chain originates from a study of OX40 agonist ivuxolimab in advanced cancers. The V end lost 3 bases, the J end lost 1 base, and 4 bases lay between the germline ends. The CDR3 spans 13 residues. Germline V gives CDR1 MNHNS, CDR2 SASEGT. Only in-frame clones appear in the TCRdb table, and some are missing; sequencing was by immunoSEQ multiplex PCR. The sample consists of about 50,000 clones, around 86% of them appearing once. The material was CD4+ or CD8+ T cells sorted from blood, obtained in a trial of the OX40 agonist ivuxolimab. J is TRBJ1-3 and V is TRBV6-1, with D hard to call. The receptor was isolated from an adult with an advanced solid tumor such as melanoma, head and neck, liver or kidney cancer. In DNA, the CDR3 is TGTGCCAGCAGTGAGCGATCTGGAAACACCATATATTTT. Protein product: CASSERSGNTIYF.